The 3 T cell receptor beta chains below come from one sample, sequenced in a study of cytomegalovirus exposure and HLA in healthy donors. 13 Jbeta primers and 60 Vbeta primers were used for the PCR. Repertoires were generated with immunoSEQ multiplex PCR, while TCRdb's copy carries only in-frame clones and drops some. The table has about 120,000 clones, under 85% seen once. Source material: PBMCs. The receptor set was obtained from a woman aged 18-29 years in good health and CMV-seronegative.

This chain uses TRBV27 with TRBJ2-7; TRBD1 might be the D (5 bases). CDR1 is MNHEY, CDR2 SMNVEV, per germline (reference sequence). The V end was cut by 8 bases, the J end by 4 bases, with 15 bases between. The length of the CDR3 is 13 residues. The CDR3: CASRKAGKYEQYF. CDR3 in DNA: TGTGCCAGCCGTAAAGCAGGGAAGTACGAGCAGTACTTC.

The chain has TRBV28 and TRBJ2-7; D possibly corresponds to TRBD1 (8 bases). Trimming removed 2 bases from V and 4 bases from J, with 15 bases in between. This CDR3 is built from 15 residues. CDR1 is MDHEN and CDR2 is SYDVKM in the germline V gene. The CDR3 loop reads CASSLPGQGGYEQYF. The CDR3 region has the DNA TGTGCCAGCAGTTTACCCGGACAGGGAGGGTACGAGCAGTACTTC. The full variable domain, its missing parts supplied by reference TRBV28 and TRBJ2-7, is DVKVTQSSRYLVKRTGEKVFLECVQDMDHENMFWYRQDPGLGLRLIYFSYDVKMKEKGDIPEGYSVSREKKERFSLILESASTNQTSMYLCASSLPGQGGYEQYFGPGTRLTVT.

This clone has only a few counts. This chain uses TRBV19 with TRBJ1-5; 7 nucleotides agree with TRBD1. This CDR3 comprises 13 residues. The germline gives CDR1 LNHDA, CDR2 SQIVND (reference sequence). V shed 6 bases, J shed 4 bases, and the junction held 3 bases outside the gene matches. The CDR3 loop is CASRTRGNQPQHF. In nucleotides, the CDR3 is TGTGCCAGTAGGACCAGGGGGAATCAGCCCCAGCATTTT.